Sequencing of this TCR beta chain was carried out in a study of OX40 agonist ivuxolimab in advanced cancers. Study details: Prior anti-PD-1, anti-PD-L1 or anti-CTLA-4 therapy was allowed; roughly 40% had some.

Germline lookup yields CDR1 MNHEY and CDR2 SMNVEV (reference sequence). Trimming removed 1 base from V and 7 bases from J; junction bases left unmatched: 3. CDR3 length: 14 amino acids. The protocol was immunoSEQ multiplex PCR, while the TCRdb copy is restricted to in-frame clones and leaves out a portion. This sample has 70,000 to 100,000 clones; approximately 84% occur once, and the top ten carry 1.5% to 2%. The origin of this receptor is an adult with an advanced solid tumor such as melanoma, head and neck, liver or kidney cancer. The input for sequencing was CD4+ or CD8+ T cells sorted from blood, taken in a trial of the OX40 agonist ivuxolimab. The chain links TRBV27 to TRBJ2-3; 9 bases are a match to TRBD2. In DNA form, the CDR3 reads TGTGCCAGCAGTTTATTAGCGGGAGAAAATACGCAGTATTTT. Translated: CASSLLAGENTQYF.